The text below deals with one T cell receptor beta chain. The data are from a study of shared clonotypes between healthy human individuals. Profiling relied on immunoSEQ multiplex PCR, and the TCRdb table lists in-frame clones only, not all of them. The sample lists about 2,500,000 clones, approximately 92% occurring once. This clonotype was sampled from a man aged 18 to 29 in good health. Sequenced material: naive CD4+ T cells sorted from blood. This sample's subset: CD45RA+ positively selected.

CDR3 in DNA: TGTGCCAGCAGCGGCGGGGGGGCGGGCACAGATACGCAGTATTTT. It encodes CASSGGGAGTDTQYF. The chain recombines TRBV7-8 with TRBJ2-3; TRBD2 agrees at 9 bases. CDR1 is SGHVS, CDR2 FQNEAQ, per germline. V lost 5 bases and J lost 1; bases outside the gene matches: 4. This CDR3 region has 15 residues. Full variable domain (missing parts from reference TRBV7-8 and TRBJ2-3): GAGVSQSPRYKVAKRGQDVALRCDPISGHVSLFWYQQALGQGPEFLTYFQNEAQLDKSGLPSDRFFAERPEGSVSTLKIQRTQQEDSAVYLCASSGGGAGTDTQYFGPGTRLTVL.